This record covers a single TCR beta chain. The record originates from a study of blood T cell repertoires in COVID-19. The overall study: The United States, Italy and Spain provided the acute and convalescent COVID-19 samples.

Repertoires were generated with immunoSEQ multiplex PCR, while TCRdb's copy carries only in-frame clones and drops some. Counted here are about 440,000 clones, 90% occurring once; the ten biggest clones make up 0.6%. CDR3 length equals 14 residues. V lost 5 bases and J 6 bases, leaving 16 bases between the germline ends. Per the germline V gene, CDR1 is LNHNV and CDR2 is YYDKDF (reference sequence). The sequence derives from a man aged 18-30 years who had recovered from COVID-19. Sequenced sample: PBMCs or T cells enriched from blood (not recorded which). The chain couples TRBV15 to TRBJ1-2; tentatively, D is TRBD1 (6 bases). The CDR3 bases are TGTGCCACCAGCGGATTGGAACAGGGCAATGGCTACACCTTC. Translating gives CATSGLEQGNGYTF.